This T cell receptor (beta chain) derives from a study of graft-versus-host responses after intestinal transplantation. Study overall: Each recipient received a multivisceral, liver-intestinal, or isolated intestinal graft.

CDR3 length: 16 residues. CDR1 and CDR2 (germline): MGHRA, YSYEKL. The V gene end was trimmed by 1 base and the J gene end by 4 bases; junction bases not matched to a gene: 6. Method: immunoSEQ multiplex PCR; TCRdb's copy keeps in-frame clones and lacks some. The profile shows about 92,000 clones, 75% to 95% of them singletons. With regard to this clone: The antigen remains undetermined.

Findings of the study overall: Circulating GvH clone levels at their peak were associated with HvG declines (early post-transplant).

The origin of this receptor is a human donor who received an intestinal transplant. V usage is TRBV4-1 and J usage is TRBJ2-7; 11 bases are a match to TRBD2. This material consisted of unstimulated CD8+ T cells sorted from spleen or lymph node cells, taken before intestinal transplant. For the CDR3, the DNA is TGCGCCAGCAGCCAAGGGCCGGGACTAGCGGCATACGAGCAGTACTTC. This translates into CASSQGPGLAAYEQYF.